This entry describes one T cell receptor (beta chain). The records omit this donor's CMV serostatus. This CDR3 is built from 13 residues. The V gene's germline CDR1 is SGHNT and CDR2 YYREEE (reference sequence). V lost 3 bases to trimming and J lost 7 bases, with 13 bases between them. These data originate in a study of cytomegalovirus exposure and HLA in healthy donors. Primers: 60 Vbeta forward and 13 Jbeta reverse. As originally analysed: Later work found around 85 million unique TCR beta chains, with roughly 11 million shared. The protocol was immunoSEQ multiplex PCR, while the TCRdb copy is restricted to in-frame clones and leaves out a portion. The V and J calls and clone size are taken from that table; D and trimming were inferred from the DNA. The sample table sets out about 34,000 clones.

The sequenced sample was PBMCs. V is TRBV5-4 and J is TRBJ2-5; no reliable D call. This receptor was obtained from a human donor in good health. CDR3 amino acids: CASSSSEDGTQYF. The CDR3 coding sequence is TGTGCCAGCAGCTCAAGCGAAGACGGGACCCAGTACTTC.